This T cell receptor beta chain was sequenced during a study of T cell responses to AZD1222 COVID-19 vaccine. Study observations and caveats: Among AZD1222 vaccinees, only six were seropositive at baseline. Spike-specific TCR breadth and depth rose after two AZD1222 doses. Donors were chiefly white British, with a greater number of females, and clonal diversity was perhaps underestimated. Sampled repertoires all dated from after the peak T cell response.

About this clone itself: The antigen is undetermined.

Only in-frame clones appear in the TCRdb table, and some are missing; sequencing was by immunoSEQ multiplex PCR. The table has 210,000 or so clones, about 93% seen once; the top ten hold 0.95% to 1.1%. Germline V gives CDR1 SNHLY, CDR2 FYNNEI. The CDR3 covers 11 residues. V dropped 4 bases and J dropped 2 bases, with 2 bases sitting between them. The clonotype was recovered from an adult in good health. This sequence joins TRBV2 and TRBJ1-2; D is uncertain. This specimen was peripheral blood, taken on day 0 of MenACWY control vaccination. DNA for the CDR3: TGTGCCAGCAGTGTCAACTATGGCTACACCTTC. Residues: CASSVNYGYTF.